This TCR beta chain was sequenced in a study of tumor-infiltrating lymphocytes in primary liver carcinoma. Study background: Through surgical resection, the patients' primary liver carcinoma was treated. Ages ranged from 30 to 69, with HCC or mixed HCC-cholangiocarcinoma. Study-wide results and limits: Tumors carried a top-250-clone fraction significantly exceeding that of blood (p = 0.039). Between tumor regions, pairs overlapped more than tumor-adjacent and tumor-blood pairs did.

The CDR3 loop spans 15 amino acids. Germline assignment: CDR1 SGHAT and CDR2 FQNNGV. For blood RNA, unsorted whole blood served as the source, and germline DNA was extracted too. Priming with a constant-region primer yielded TCR beta cDNA from about 510 ng total RNA. Library construction for TCR beta comprised three nested multiplex PCR rounds performed with slightly modified ARM-PCR. A C-beta reverse primer was combined with TRBV1-TRBV30 forward primers in the first two PCR rounds, and each round had about 10 cycles. TCRdb redid the calling of the multiplex PCR reads with MiXCR, one entry per CDR3 protein. This sample carries 180,000 or so distinct CDR3 sequences, around 60% of them seen once, and the ten largest clones take 70% to 80%. This clonotype was observed once. Its antigen is not known. The germline gene is not matched at one end of the junction; a read error may be the cause.

Sequencing was carried out using peripheral blood. This clonotype originated in a man between 35 and 55 years old with primary liver carcinoma and hepatitis B virus infection. V usage is TRBV11-2 and J usage is TRBJ2-1, with TRBD2 matching 7 bases. This CDR3 is CASSYLADSYNEQIF. The CDR3 DNA is TGTGCGAGCAGCTACCTAGCGGACTCCTACAATGAGCAGATCTTC.